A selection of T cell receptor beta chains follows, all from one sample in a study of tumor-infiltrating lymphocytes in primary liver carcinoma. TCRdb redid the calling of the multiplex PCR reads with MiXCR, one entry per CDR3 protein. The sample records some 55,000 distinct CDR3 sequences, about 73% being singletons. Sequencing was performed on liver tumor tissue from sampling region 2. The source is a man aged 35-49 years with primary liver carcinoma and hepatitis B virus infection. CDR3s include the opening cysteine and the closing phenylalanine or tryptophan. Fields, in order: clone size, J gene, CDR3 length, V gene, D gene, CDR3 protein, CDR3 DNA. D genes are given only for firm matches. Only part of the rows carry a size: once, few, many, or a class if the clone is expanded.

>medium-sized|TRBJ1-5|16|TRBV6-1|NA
CASSDKGELSNQPQHF
TGTGCCAGCAGTGACAAGGGGGAGTTAAGCAATCAGCCCCAGCATTTT
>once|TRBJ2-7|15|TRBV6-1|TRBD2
CVSSEPAVGGYEQYF
TGTGTCAGCAGTGAACCTGCGGTGGGGGGGTACGAGCAGTATTTC
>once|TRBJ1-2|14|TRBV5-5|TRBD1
CASGLGTGSYGYTF
TGTGCCAGCGGCCTTGGGACAGGGAGTTATGGCTACACCTTC
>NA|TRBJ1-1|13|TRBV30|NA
CAWSVHFGTEAFF
TGTGCCTGGAGTGTACACTTTGGGACTGAGGCTTTCTTT
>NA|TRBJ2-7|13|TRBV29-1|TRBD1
CRASAGTDYEQYF
TGCAGGGCCTCCGCCGGGACAGACTACGAACAGTACTTC
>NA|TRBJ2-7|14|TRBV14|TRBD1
CASSFRQGIYKQYF
TGTGCCAGCAGCTTCCGACAGGGAATCTACAAGCAGTACTTC
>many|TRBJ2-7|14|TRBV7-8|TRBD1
CASSFPGQVYEQYF
TGTGCCAGCAGCTTTCCGGGACAGGTCTACGAGCAGTACTTC
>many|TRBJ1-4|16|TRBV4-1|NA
CASSPPSRGAREKLFF
TGCGCCAGCAGCCCACCCTCGAGGGGGGCACGCGAAAAACTGTTTTTT
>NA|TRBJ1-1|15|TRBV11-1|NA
CVSSLVVEPNTEAFF
TGTGTCAGCAGCTTAGTTGTAGAGCCAAACACTGAAGCTTTCTTT
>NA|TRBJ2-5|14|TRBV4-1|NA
CASSPQGGQETQYF
TGCGCCAGCAGCCCCCAGGGGGGCCAAGAGACCCAGTACTTC
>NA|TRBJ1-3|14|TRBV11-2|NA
CASSLGHSGDIIYF
TGTGCCAGCAGCTTGGGGCACTCTGGGGACATCATATATTTT
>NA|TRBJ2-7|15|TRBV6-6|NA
CANSCLGGGSYKQYF
TGTGCCAACAGTTGCCTCGGTGGGGGGTCCTACAAGCAGTACTTC
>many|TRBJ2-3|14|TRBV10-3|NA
CAISGGAGTDTQYF
TGTGCCATCAGTGGGGGCGCAGGTACAGATACGCAGTATTTT
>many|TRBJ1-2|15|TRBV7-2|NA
CASSSTQGEGYGYTF
TGTGCCAGCAGCTCGACGCAGGGAGAAGGCTATGGCTACACCTTC
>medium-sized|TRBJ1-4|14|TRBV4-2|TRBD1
CASPLTGKGEKLFF
TGTGCCAGCCCCCTGACAGGGAAGGGGGAAAAACTGTTTTTT
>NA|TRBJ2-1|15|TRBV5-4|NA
CTSSDRLVGYIEQFF
TGTACCAGCAGCGATCGACTAGTGGGGTACATTGAGCAGTTCTTC
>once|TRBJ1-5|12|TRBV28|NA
CASNNEGRPQHF
TGTGCCAGCAATAACGAAGGAAGGCCCCAGCATTTT
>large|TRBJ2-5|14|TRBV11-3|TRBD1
CASSPGTAHGTQYF
TGTGCCAGCAGCCCCGGGACAGCGCATGGTACCCAGTACTTC
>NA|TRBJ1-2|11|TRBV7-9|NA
CASRVGAGYTF
TGTGCCAGCCGCGTGGGAGCCGGCTACACCTTC
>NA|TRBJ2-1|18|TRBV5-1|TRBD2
CASSFGGLAGGSNNEQFF
TGCGCCAGCAGCTTTGGGGGACTAGCGGGAGGGTCCAATAATGAGCAGTTCTTC
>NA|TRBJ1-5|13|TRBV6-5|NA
CANSRGLAQPKHF
TGTGCCAACAGTCGGGGGTTGGCTCAGCCCAAGCATTTT
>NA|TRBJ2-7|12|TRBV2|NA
CATSVRGGEKYF
TGTGCCACCAGTGTCCGGGGCGGCGAGAAGTACTTC
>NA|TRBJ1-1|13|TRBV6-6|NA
CVTSTPQSTEAFF
TGTGTCACCAGTACTCCCCAGAGCACTGAAGCTTTCTTT
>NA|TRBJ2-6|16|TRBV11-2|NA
CASSLSRERGTNVLTF
TGTGCCAGCAGCTTATCGCGGGAAAGAGGGACCAATGTCCTGACATTC
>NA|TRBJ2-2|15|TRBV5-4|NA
CASSVGTWGPGELFF
TGTGCCAGCAGCGTAGGGACATGGGGTCCCGGGGAGTTATTTTTT
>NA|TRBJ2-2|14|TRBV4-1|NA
CARNQDSEVGELFF
TGCGCCAGGAACCAGGATTCAGAAGTCGGGGAGCTGTTTTTT
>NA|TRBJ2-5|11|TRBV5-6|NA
CASKRGEAQYF
TGTGCCAGCAAGCGAGGGGAGGCCCAGTACTTC
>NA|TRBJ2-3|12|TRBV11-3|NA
CASWGEADTQYF
TGTGCCAGCTGGGGTGAGGCAGATACGCAGTATTTT
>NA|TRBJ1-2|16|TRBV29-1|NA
CSVVRREWRLNYGYTF
TGCAGCGTTGTCCGTCGGGAGTGGCGTTTAAACTATGGCTACACCTTC
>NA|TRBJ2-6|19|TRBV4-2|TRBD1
CASSRLVGTGRLGANVLNF
TGTGCCAGCAGCCGACTTGTCGGGACAGGGCGTCTTGGGGCCAACGTCCTGAATTTC
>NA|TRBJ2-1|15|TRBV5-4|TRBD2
CTGSDRLAGYNEQFF
TGTACCGGCAGCGATCGACTAGCTGGGTACAATGAGCAGTTCTTC
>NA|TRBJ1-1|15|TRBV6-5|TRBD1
CAISYARDRAPKAFF
TGTGCCATCAGTTACGCCCGAGACAGGGCCCCAAAAGCTTTCTTT
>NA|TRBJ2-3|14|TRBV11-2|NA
CAGWAREPANTQYF
TGTGCCGGATGGGCACGGGAGCCAGCAAATACGCAGTATTTT
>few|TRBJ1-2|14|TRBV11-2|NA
CASRERDITYGYTF
TGTGCCAGCAGAGAGAGGGACATCACTTATGGCTACACCTTT
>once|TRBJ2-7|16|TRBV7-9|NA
CANSPTPSSLSYEQYF
TGTGCCAACAGCCCCACCCCCTCCTCACTATCCTACGAGCAGTACTTT
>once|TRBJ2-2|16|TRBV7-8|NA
CASSLEGTELTGELFF
TGTGCCAGCAGCTTAGAGGGCACAGAACTCACCGGGGAGCTGTTTTTC
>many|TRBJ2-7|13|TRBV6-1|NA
CASSEERSYEQYF
TGTGCCAGCAGTGAAGAGAGGAGCTACGAGCAGTACTTC
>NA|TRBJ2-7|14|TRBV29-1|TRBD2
CSAALTSGEDEQYF
TGCAGCGCTGCCCTGACTAGCGGCGAAGACGAGCAGTACTTC
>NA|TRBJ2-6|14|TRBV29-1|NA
CSFATGTGANILTF
TGCAGCTTTGCTACAGGGACTGGGGCCAACATCCTGACTTTC
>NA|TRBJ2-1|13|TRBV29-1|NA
CNVDPNSCNEQFF
TGCAACGTCGACCCAAACTCCTGCAATGAACAGTTCTTC
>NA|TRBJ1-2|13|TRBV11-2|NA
CASSIEWNYGCTF
TGTGCCAGCAGCATAGAGTGGAACTATGGCTGCACCTTC
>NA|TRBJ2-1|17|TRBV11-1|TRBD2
CASNLGLAGVVDNEQFF
TGTGCCAGCAACCTGGGACTAGCGGGAGTAGTCGACAATGAGCAGTTCTTC
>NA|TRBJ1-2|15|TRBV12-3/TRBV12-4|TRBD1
CSSNYRDRHNYGYTF
TGTTCCAGCAACTACCGGGACAGACATAACTATGGCTACACCTTC
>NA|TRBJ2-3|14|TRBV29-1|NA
CSVLFPGVVDMQYF
TGCAGCGTTCTTTTTCCGGGAGTGGTAGATATGCAGTATTTT
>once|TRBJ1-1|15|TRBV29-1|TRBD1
CNVEAWDRSHLEAFF
TGCAACGTTGAAGCGTGGGACAGGAGCCACCTTGAAGCTTTCTTT
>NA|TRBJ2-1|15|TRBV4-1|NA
CASSQVSSSSWEQFF
TGCGCCAGCAGCCAAGTTTCTAGCAGCTCTTGGGAACAGTTCTTC
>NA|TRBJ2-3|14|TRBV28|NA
CASNFPSGTDTQYF
TGTGCCAGCAATTTCCCTAGCGGCACAGATACGCAGTATTTT
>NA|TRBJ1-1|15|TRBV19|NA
CASSGPGGGETEAFF
TGTGCCAGTAGTGGCCCTGGGGGGGGGGAAACTGAAGCTTTCTTT
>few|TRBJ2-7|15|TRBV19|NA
CVSSIGDYLSYEQYF
TGTGTCAGTAGTATAGGCGACTATCTCTCCTACGAGCAGTACTTC
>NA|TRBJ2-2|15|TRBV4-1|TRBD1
CASSLGQGEAGELSF
TGCGCCAGCAGCCTGGGACAGGGAGAAGCCGGGGAGCTGTCTTTT
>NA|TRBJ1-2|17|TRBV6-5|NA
CASSLRYPGGTFYVYTF
TGTGCCAGCAGTCTTCGCTATCCGGGGGGTACATTCTATGTCTACACCTTC
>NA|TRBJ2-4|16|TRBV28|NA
CASSSPWSSGKNIQYF
TGTGCCAGCAGTTCCCCCTGGAGTAGCGGCAAAAACATTCAGTACTTC
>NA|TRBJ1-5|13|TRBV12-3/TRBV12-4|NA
CVSSLLSVQPQHF
TGTGTCAGCAGTTTATTAAGTGTTCAACCCCAGCATTTT
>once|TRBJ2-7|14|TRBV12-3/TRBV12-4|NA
CASSFSRSSYEQCF
TGTGCCAGCAGTTTTAGCAGGAGCTCCTACGAGCAGTGCTTC
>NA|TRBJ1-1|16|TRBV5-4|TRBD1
CLSSFGAGTANTEAFF
TGTCTCAGCAGCTTTGGGGCCGGGACAGCGAACACTGAAGCTTTCTTT
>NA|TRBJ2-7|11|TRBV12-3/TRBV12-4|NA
CASSSDYEQYF
TGTGCCAGTAGTTCCGACTACGAACAGTACTTC
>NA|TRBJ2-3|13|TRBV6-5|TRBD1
CANSYGEGQGSYF
TGTGCCAACAGTTACGGGGAGGGACAGGGATCATATTTC
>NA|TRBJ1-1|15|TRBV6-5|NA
CASSHSIQRGDEAFF
TGTGCCAGCAGTCACTCGATCCAGAGGGGGGATGAGGCTTTCTTT
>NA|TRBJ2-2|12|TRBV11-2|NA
CASGTNTGELLF
TGTGCCAGCGGCACAAACACCGGTGAGCTGCTTTTT
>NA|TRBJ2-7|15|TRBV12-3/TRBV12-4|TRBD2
CASSTRARAGVEQYF
TGTGCCAGCAGTACGAGGGCGCGAGCGGGGGTCGAGCAGTACTTC